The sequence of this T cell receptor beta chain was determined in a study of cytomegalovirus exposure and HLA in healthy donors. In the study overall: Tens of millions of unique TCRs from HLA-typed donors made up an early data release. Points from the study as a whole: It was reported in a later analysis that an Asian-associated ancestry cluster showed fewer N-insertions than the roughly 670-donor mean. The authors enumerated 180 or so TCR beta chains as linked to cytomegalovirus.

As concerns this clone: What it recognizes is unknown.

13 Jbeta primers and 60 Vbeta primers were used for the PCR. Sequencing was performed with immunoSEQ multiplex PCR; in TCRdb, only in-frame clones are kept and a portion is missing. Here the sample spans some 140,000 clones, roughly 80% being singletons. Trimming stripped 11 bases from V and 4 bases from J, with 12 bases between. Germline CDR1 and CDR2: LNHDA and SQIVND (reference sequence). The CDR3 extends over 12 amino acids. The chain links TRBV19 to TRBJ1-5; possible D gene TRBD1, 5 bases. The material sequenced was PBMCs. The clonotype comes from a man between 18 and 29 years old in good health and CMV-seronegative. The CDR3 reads CAAGRGNQPQHF. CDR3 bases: TGTGCCGCTGGGCGGGGGAATCAGCCCCAGCATTTT.